This T cell receptor beta chain was recorded in a study of blood T cells in healthy people across ages. There are 17 residues in the CDR3. Germline assignment: CDR1 MGHRA and CDR2 YSYEKL. Losses at the gene ends were 1 base for V and 0 bases for J; bases not matched to a gene: 2. Together with a sample-barcoded 5' primer, a J-beta primer mix was included in a second PCR lasting about 6 to 12 cycles. Each cDNA molecule carried a tag from a template-switch adaptor that contained 12 random nucleotides. TCRdb independently ran MiXCR on the 5' RACE reads; one entry per CDR3 protein. The sample holds around 1,700,000 distinct CDR3 sequences, roughly 27% seen once. Findings and caveats of the study: Total diversity from one million sequenced T cells was likely underestimated.

Individuals who donated were healthy Caucasians from Russia aged roughly 6 to 90. About this clonotype itself: The antigen is undetermined.

Sequences were obtained from blood. The chain links TRBV4-1 to TRBJ2-1; 11 positions agree with TRBD2. This sequence originates from a woman aged 25 to 39 in good health. CDR3 nucleotide sequence: TGCGCCAGCAGCCAAGGACTAGCGGGGCCCTCCTACAATGAGCAGTTCTTC. It specifies CASSQGLAGPSYNEQFF.